The text below deals with one T cell receptor beta chain. In its sample, this clonotype was seen once. Its cognate antigen has yet to be identified. No base qualities exist here, and no much larger clone lies one base off it. One read is thin evidence. V loses 5 bases at its end and J loses 7 bases; junction bases beyond the gene matches: 7. Spanning cysteine to phenylalanine, the CDR3 consists of 15 amino acids. Left in the record is the CDR3 DNA by itself, 45 bases read in frame from the first base. Sequences SGHTA (CDR1) and FQGNSA (CDR2) are obtained from the germline V gene. The sample is drawn from a study of T cells in Graves' hyperthyroidism and ophthalmopathy (dated by TCRdb to between 2018 and 2021). Describing the broader study: Peripheral blood was sampled at the time of initial diagnosis, prior to any treatment. In about 6 Graves' hyperthyroidism patients, the study also compared T-cell repertoires from thyroid tissue with T-cell repertoires from blood. Prospective prediction of ophthalmopathy was tested in an independent validation cohort of approximately 19 hyperthyroidism patients and some 17 patients who later progressed to ophthalmopathy. After blood sampling, hyperthyroidism patients were treated with methimazole at a starting dose of 30 mg daily, and ophthalmopathy patients were treated with high-dose intravenous methylprednisolone. For training and testing, the 100 or so patients in the discovery cohort were randomly divided in a 7:3 ratio. To identify distinguishing TCR V-J signatures, a discovery cohort of about a hundred patients was used, comprising approximately 40 with Graves' ophthalmopathy and approximately 57 with stable Graves' hyperthyroidism. The paper reports TCR Vbeta CDR3 sequencing of about 140 peripheral blood samples: fewer than 50 ophthalmopathy, fewer than 80 hyperthyroidism and approximately 17 progressor patients. Overall results and qualifications from the work: In cross-validation, a model built on a 13 V-J signature told ophthalmopathy apart from stable hyperthyroidism with 85% to 90% sensitivity and around 83% specificity, and in testing the same model reached 80%/75%. No statistical method was used to set the sample size in advance, and investigators knew the group allocation. Most expanded thyroid clonotypes (frequency above 0.001) were also found in blood, which suggests that blood repertoires may mirror thyroid immune responses. In validation, the model predicted progression to ophthalmopathy with around 71% sensitivity and approximately 74% specificity, a median of approximately 6.5 months before onset.

Stable Graves' hyperthyroidism was defined as no progression to ophthalmopathy during 18 months of follow-up. Hyperthyroidism patients were aged 18 to 65 years and newly diagnosed, with disease duration of less than 2 months. Exclusion was applied to patients with uncontrolled infections, other autoimmune diseases, pregnancy or lactation. Diagnoses were based on clinical symptoms, serum thyroxine and TRAb, thyroid ultrasound and orbital computed tomography. PBMCs were isolated from about 10 ml of fresh peripheral blood by Ficoll-Paque density gradient centrifugation. Total RNA was extracted using Trizol reagent, and RNA quality was assessed on an Agilent 2100 Bioanalyzer. Amplification of TCR beta CDR3 regions was carried out from RNA transcripts. A first-round RT-PCR of the TCR CDR3 used the HTBI primer set with the Qiagen OneStep RT-PCR kit. Libraries were constructed in a second round of multiplex PCR, after which size selection and purification were performed. Libraries were sequenced paired-end with 100 bp reads on an Illumina HiSeq2000. The paper's data handling went like this. SOAPnuke was used to process the raw data, throwing out any read that contained adapters or uncalled bases, had a mean Phred below 15, or lacked an exact constant-primer or identifier match. High-quality paired reads were merged using COPE v1.2.5, and each unique nucleotide sequence was defined as a clonotype. Clonotypes were aligned to IMGT TRBV, TRBD and TRBJ reference segments using MiTCR v1.1. The analysis included only V-J combinations with a frequency above 0.0001, which together covered more than 98% of the repertoires. A TCS score was defined as the ratio of F50 (clonal expansion) to E x V (chaos), with BLOSUM62-based TCRdist applied between CDR3 peptides within each V-J. Welch's t-statistics and random forest reduced around 510 V-J features to fewer than 15, which were used in a naive Bayes classifier (R e1071). The similarity between thyroid and blood repertoires was quantified using the Morisita-Horn index. TCRdb trimmed the raw reads at Q25, called clones with MiXCR and kept productive beta chains. Records with the same CDR3 protein are collapsed into one entry carrying the most frequent genes and DNA. What appears here as the V and J calls and clone size reflects TCRdb's work, not the paper's. The sample includes 600,000 to 800,000 distinct CDR3 sequences, with roughly a third observed a single time. The ten largest clones add up to approximately 31% of the sample.

The sample consisted of blood. This receptor was obtained from a woman aged 40 to 50 with Graves' hyperthyroidism. The rearranged segments are TRBV7-2 and TRBJ1-6; 8 bases in between match TRBD1. The CDR3 protein: CASSNRGVLNSPLHF. Read as DNA, the sequence is TGTGCCAGCAGCAACAGGGGGGTCCTGAATTCACCCCTCCACTTT.